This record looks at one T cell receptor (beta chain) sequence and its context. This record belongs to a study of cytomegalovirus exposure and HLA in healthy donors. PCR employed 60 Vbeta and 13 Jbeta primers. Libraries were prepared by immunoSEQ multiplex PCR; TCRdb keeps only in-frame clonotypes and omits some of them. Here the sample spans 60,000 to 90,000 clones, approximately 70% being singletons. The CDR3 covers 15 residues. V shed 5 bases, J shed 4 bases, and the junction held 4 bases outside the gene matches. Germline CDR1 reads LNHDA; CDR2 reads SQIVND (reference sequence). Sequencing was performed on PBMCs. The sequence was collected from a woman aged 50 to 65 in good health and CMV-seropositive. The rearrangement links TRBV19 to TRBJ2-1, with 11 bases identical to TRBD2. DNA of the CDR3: TGTGCCAGTAGTCTTCTAGCGGGGGGATACAATGAGCAGTTCTTC. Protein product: CASSLLAGGYNEQFF.